This T cell receptor beta chain was captured by sequencing in a study of regulatory T cells. Germline lookup yields CDR1 SEHNR and CDR2 FQNEAQ (reference sequence). With 5 bases removed from V and 6 bases from J, the gap between germline ends came to 20 bases. The CDR3 sequence is 16 residues long. The PCR used 52 TRBV and 13 TRBJ primers. Sequencing used immunoSEQ multiplex PCR; TCRdb keeps in-frame clones, though not all of them. The profile shows tens of thousands of clones, 80% to 95% of them singletons. General observations from the study: Control CD8+ cells showed a nonsignificant trend toward higher Shannon entropy than patient CD8+ cells.

With regard to this clone: Its specificity is unknown.

The chain is built from TRBV7-9 and TRBJ2-1; D not resolved. The sample taken for sequencing was CD8+ T cells sorted from blood. This clonotype originated in a child aged 2-15 years with CD3G deficiency. The DNA of the CDR3 is TGTGCCAGCAGCCCCAGTTCCGGGTCCAAGGTCAATGAGCAGTTCTTC. Translated: CASSPSSGSKVNEQFF.